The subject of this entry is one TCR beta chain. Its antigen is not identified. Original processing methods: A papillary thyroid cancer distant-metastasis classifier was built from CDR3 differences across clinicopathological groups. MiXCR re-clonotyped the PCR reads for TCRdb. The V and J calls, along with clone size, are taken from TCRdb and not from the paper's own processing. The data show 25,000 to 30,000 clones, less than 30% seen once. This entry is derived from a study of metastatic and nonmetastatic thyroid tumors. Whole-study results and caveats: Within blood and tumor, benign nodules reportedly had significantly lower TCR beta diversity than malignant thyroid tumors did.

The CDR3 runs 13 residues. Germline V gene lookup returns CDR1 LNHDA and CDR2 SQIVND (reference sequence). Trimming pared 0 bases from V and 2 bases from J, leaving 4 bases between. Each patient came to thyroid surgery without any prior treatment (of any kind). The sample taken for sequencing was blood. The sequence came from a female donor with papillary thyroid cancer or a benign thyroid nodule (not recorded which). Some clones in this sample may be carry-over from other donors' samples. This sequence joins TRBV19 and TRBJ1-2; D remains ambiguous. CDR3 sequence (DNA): TGTGCCAGTAGTATAGAGGGCAACTATGGCTACACCTTC. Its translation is CASSIEGNYGYTF.